This is a list of T cell receptor beta chains from one sample in a study of OX40 agonist ivuxolimab in advanced cancers. TCRdb keeps only in-frame clones here, not all; method: immunoSEQ multiplex PCR. The sample records about 71,000 clones, 78% being singletons. Sequencing used CD4+ or CD8+ T cells sorted from blood, obtained in a trial of the OX40 agonist ivuxolimab. The origin of the receptors is an adult with an advanced solid tumor such as melanoma, head and neck, liver or kidney cancer. The CDR3 runs from the conserved cysteine through the conserved F or W. D genes are given only for firm matches. Only some rows state a clone size, as once, few, many or a class for expanded clones.

v_call	j_call	d_call	clone_size	cdr3_nt	cdr3_aa
TRBV28	TRBJ2-1	TRBD1	.	TGTGCCAGCAGGGGGACAGGTTTTCGCACCTCCTACAATGAGCAGTTCTTC	CASRGTGFRTSYNEQFF
TRBV27	TRBJ1-2	TRBD1	.	TGTGCCAGCAGTCTGACAGGGGATAACTATGGCTACACCTTC	CASSLTGDNYGYTF
TRBV6-6	TRBJ2-1	.	.	TGTGCCAGCAGTTACGGATATGAGCAGTTCTTC	CASSYGYEQFF
TRBV19	TRBJ2-3	TRBD1	few	TGTGCCAGTAGCAGGGGGAGACTCACAGATACGCAGTATTTT	CASSRGRLTDTQYF
TRBV4-3	TRBJ1-4	.	.	TGCGCCAGCAGCCAAGATCGGGGGGAAAAACTGTTTTTT	CASSQDRGEKLFF
TRBV9	TRBJ1-4	.	.	TGTGCCAGCAGCGTAGGGGTAGGGGGAACGAATGAAAAACTGTTTTTT	CASSVGVGGTNEKLFF
TRBV29-1	TRBJ1-4	.	.	TGCAGCGTGAGGGTCGCAACTAATGAAAAACTGTTTTTT	CSVRVATNEKLFF
TRBV28	TRBJ2-6	.	.	TGTGCCAGCAGTTTTGTCAGGGCTTCTGGGGCCAACGTCCTGACTTTC	CASSFVRASGANVLTF
TRBV5-1	TRBJ1-1	.	.	TGCGCCAGCAGCTTGGGACCGGAGGTCATGAACACTGAAGCTTTCTTT	CASSLGPEVMNTEAFF
TRBV6-6	TRBJ1-2	.	.	TGTGCCAGCAGTTACTCGAGGGGAGGGGCCTATGGCTACACCTTC	CASSYSRGGAYGYTF
TRBV27	TRBJ2-7	.	.	TGTGCCAGCAGTTTTAGGTTTATAGGTAGCTACGAGCAGTACTTC	CASSFRFIGSYEQYF
TRBV6-5	TRBJ1-1	.	.	TGTGCCAGCAGTTACCTACAGGACGGAGTCGGGGCTTTCTTT	CASSYLQDGVGAFF
TRBV6-5	TRBJ1-1	.	.	TGTGCCAGCAGTTACTCGGCGACAGGTGACACTGAAGCTTTCTTT	CASSYSATGDTEAFF
TRBV5-4	TRBJ2-7	.	.	TGTGCCAGCAGCTTGTCAGGGGGGCTCCCCTACGAGCAGTACTTC	CASSLSGGLPYEQYF
TRBV19	TRBJ2-5	TRBD2	once	TGTGCCAGTAGTATCACTCTAGCGGGGGGGCGGGAGACCCAGTACTTC	CASSITLAGGRETQYF
TRBV7-2	TRBJ2-4	TRBD2	.	TGTGCCAGCAGCCCTAGGACTAGCGGGAGTCGTCGAGCCAAAAACATTCAGTACTTC	CASSPRTSGSRRAKNIQYF
TRBV28	TRBJ1-1	TRBD1	.	TGTGCCAGCAGTTTAATAGGACAGGGCCTTCTGAACACTGAAGCTTTCTTT	CASSLIGQGLLNTEAFF
TRBV6-6	TRBJ1-5	.	.	TGTGCCAGCAGTTATGGCGATGTGAAGCCCCAGCATTTT	CASSYGDVKPQHF
TRBV25-1	TRBJ1-6	.	once	TGTGCCAGCAGTCGAGCAGTGGGAAATTCACCCCTCCACTTT	CASSRAVGNSPLHF
TRBV18	TRBJ2-7	.	once	TGTGCCAGCTCACCCGGGGGCGAGCAGTACTTC	CASSPGGEQYF
TRBV28	TRBJ2-3	.	.	TGTGCCAGCAGTCCCCGGTACAGCACAGATACGCAGTATTTT	CASSPRYSTDTQYF
TRBV5-6	TRBJ2-7	.	few	TGTGCCAGCAGCCCCCTAGGGACGGCTGACTCCTACGAGCAGTACTTC	CASSPLGTADSYEQYF
TRBV30	TRBJ2-2	TRBD2	.	TGTGCCTTTCCAGCGGGGGGCACCGGGGAGCTGTTTTTT	CAFPAGGTGELFF
TRBV7-2	TRBJ1-2	TRBD1	.	TGTGCCAGCAGCACCTTCGGACAGGCTCGGGGCTATGGCTACACCTTC	CASSTFGQARGYGYTF
TRBV6-1	TRBJ2-1	.	.	TGTGCCAGCTCCCTCTTGGACAGTTCCTACAATGAGCAGTTCTTC	CASSLLDSSYNEQFF
TRBV30	TRBJ2-3	.	.	TGTGCCTGGAGTCCAAGGTACGATACGCAGTATTTT	CAWSPRYDTQYF
TRBV6-1	TRBJ2-5	.	.	TGTGCCAGCAGTGAAAGGGGGAGAGGGGCGGAGACCCAGTACTTC	CASSERGRGAETQYF
TRBV28	TRBJ1-2	.	.	TGTGCCAGCAGTATGGACAGCATTTATGGCTACACCTTC	CASSMDSIYGYTF
TRBV12-5	TRBJ1-5	TRBD1	.	TGTGCTAGTGGTTTGACGCAGGGGGGTAATCAGCCCCAGCATTTT	CASGLTQGGNQPQHF